This is a list of T cell receptor beta chains from one sample in a study of shared clonotypes between healthy human individuals. The table came from immunoSEQ multiplex PCR; TCRdb's copy has only in-frame clones and leaves some out. Of 2 million to 3 million clones in the sample, over 85% are singletons; the top ten hold roughly 0.36%. Sequenced: naive CD4+ T cells from PBMCs. The receptors shown here come from a man younger than 35 in good health. Some clones in this sample may be carry-over from other donors' samples. CDR3s include the opening cysteine and the closing phenylalanine or tryptophan. D genes are given only for firm matches. The size entry is marked missing in some rows and otherwise reads once, few, many or a size class.

j_call v_call clone_size d_call cdr3_aa cdr3_nt
TRBJ2-3 TRBV11-2 NA NA CASSLVGDTQYF TGTGCCAGCAGCTTAGTAGGTGATACGCAGTATTTT
TRBJ1-3 TRBV4-1 NA NA CASSQDRSHGNTIYF TGCGCCAGCAGCCAAGATCGCAGCCATGGAAACACCATATATTTT
TRBJ1-5 TRBV30 once NA CAWSDRLNQPQHF TGTGCCTGGAGTGACAGGTTAAATCAGCCCCAGCATTTT
TRBJ2-3 TRBV9 NA TRBD2 CATLAGEGGTDTQYF TGTGCCACTTTGGCGGGGGAGGGAGGGACAGATACGCAGTATTTT
TRBJ1-5 TRBV18 NA TRBD1 CASSLDRVGSQHF TGTGCCAGCTCATTGGACAGGGTGGGTTCCCAGCATTTT
TRBJ2-3 TRBV2 NA TRBD2 CASRRTSGVGTDTQYF TGTGCCAGCAGACGGACTAGCGGGGTGGGCACAGATACGCAGTATTTT
TRBJ1-5 TRBV28 NA NA CASSFHSINQPQHF TGTGCCAGCAGTTTTCACAGTATCAATCAGCCCCAGCATTTT
TRBJ2-5 TRBV30 once NA CAWSPMGGGGRETQYF TGTGCCTGGAGCCCCATGGGAGGCGGAGGGCGGGAGACCCAGTACTTC
TRBJ2-1 TRBV27 NA TRBD2 CASSRLAGGYGNEQFF TGTGCCAGCAGCCGACTAGCGGGAGGGTACGGCAATGAGCAGTTCTTC
TRBJ2-1 TRBV5-1 NA TRBD2 CASSPPLAGDTNEQFF TGCGCCAGCAGCCCGCCCTTAGCGGGAGACACCAATGAGCAGTTCTTC